The T cell receptor beta chain described here comes from a study of CD8+CD57+ T cells in acquired aplastic anemia. The overall study: Sorted CD4+ and CD8+ cells yielded DNA averaging around 3 ug. Points from the study as a whole: The study identified roughly 31 CD8+ CDR3 sequences shared by patients and controls.

Genomic DNA provided the template from which TCR beta VDJ and CDR3 profiles were obtained. TCRdb independently ran MiXCR on the reads; one entry per CDR3 protein. Among about 200,000 distinct CDR3 sequences, about 60% were seen once, and the ten largest hold about 60%. This CDR3 has 13 amino acids. Trimming removed 6 bases from V and 8 bases from J; junction bases left unmatched: 5. The germline gives CDR1 ENHRY, CDR2 SYGVKD. The authors sequenced patients whose flow cytometry had shown CD8+CD57+ cell expansion. All patients had severe acquired aplastic anemia. In the case of this clonotype: Its antigen is unidentified.

Sequenced input: sorted CD4+, CD8+, or CD8+CD57+ T cells (not recorded which) from PBMCs. The chain joins TRBV10-3 to TRBJ2-1, with 9 bases matching TRBD2. The clonotype originates from a human donor with aplastic anemia. Written as DNA, the CDR3 is TGTGCCATCAGGACTAGCGGCCTCGATGAGCAGTTCTTC. It is translated as CAIRTSGLDEQFF.